Included here is one T cell receptor beta chain sequence, with context. Its matching antigen is unknown. This sample was included in a study of shared clonotypes between healthy human individuals. Genomic DNA of each subset was evenly split across several immunoSEQ plates. Sequenced by immunoSEQ multiplex PCR; TCRdb stores in-frame clones only, minus some. Of 500,000 or so clones detected, 90% to 97% appear once; the ten largest clones hold 0.064%. Donors were healthy HIV-negative adults without recently reported acute infections or vaccinations. Whole-study findings and limits: Non-shared clonotypes displayed generation probabilities falling below those of clonotypes present in all four donors. Four donors shared approximately 5% of their naive CD4 clonotypes.

Germline V gene lookup returns CDR1 SGDLS and CDR2 YYNGEE. The germline V and J ends were trimmed by 4 bases and 2 bases, with 13 bases remaining between them. CDR3 size: 14 residues. The V and J genes are TRBV9 and TRBJ2-7; D not resolved. This sequence originates from a young woman in good health. The specimen sequenced was naive CD4+ T cells sorted from blood. Subset specified: CD45RA+ positively selected. As DNA, the CDR3 is TGTGCCAGCAGCTCTCCTTTTGTGCCCTACGAGCAGTACTTC. Translation: CASSSPFVPYEQYF. Looking up the rest from reference TRBV9 and TRBJ2-7 gives the full variable domain: DSGVTQTPKHLITATGQRVTLRCSPRSGDLSVYWYQQSLDQGLQFLIQYYNGEERAKGNILERFSAQQFPDLHSELNLSSLELGDSALYFCASSSPFVPYEQYFGPGTRLTVT.